A selection of T cell receptor beta chains follows, all from one sample in a study of blood T cells in healthy people across ages. TCRdb reprocessed the 5' RACE reads with MiXCR, giving one entry per CDR3 protein. The sample lists about 1.8 million distinct CDR3 sequences, 49% occurring once. Source material: blood. Receptor source: a woman in her thirties or forties in good health. Each CDR3 is given with its conserved first and last residue. The order of the fields is CDR3 DNA, CDR3 protein, CDR3 length, V gene, J gene, clone size, D gene. The D gene is left open where the match is weak. Clone size is stated in some rows and not others, as once, few, many or a class when expanded.

cdr3_nt: TGCAGTGCCCACCTATGGGGGGAGCTGTTTTTT
cdr3_aa: CSAHLWGELFF
cdr3_length: 11
v_call: TRBV20-1
j_call: TRBJ2-2
clone_size: .
d_call: .

cdr3_nt: TGCGCCAGCAGCCAAGCCCTCCGGCCGACCGGGATGAACTATGGCTACACCTTC
cdr3_aa: CASSQALRPTGMNYGYTF
cdr3_length: 18
v_call: TRBV4-1
j_call: TRBJ1-2
clone_size: .
d_call: .

cdr3_nt: TGTGCCACCAGTGACGTGACAGCCGGGAGCCCACACAATGAGCAGTTCTTC
cdr3_aa: CATSDVTAGSPHNEQFF
cdr3_length: 17
v_call: TRBV24-1
j_call: TRBJ2-1
clone_size: .
d_call: .

cdr3_nt: TGCGCCAGCAGCGCCCAGGGATCGGATGGCTACACCTTC
cdr3_aa: CASSAQGSDGYTF
cdr3_length: 13
v_call: TRBV5-1
j_call: TRBJ1-2
clone_size: .
d_call: .

cdr3_nt: TGTGCCAGCAGTTTCCTGGCGCAGGACAGGACTACAGATACGCAGTATTTT
cdr3_aa: CASSFLAQDRTTDTQYF
cdr3_length: 17
v_call: TRBV6-6
j_call: TRBJ2-3
clone_size: few
d_call: TRBD1

cdr3_nt: TGTGCCAGCAGCTTCGCGGGGGAAACCCAAGAGACCCAGTACTTC
cdr3_aa: CASSFAGETQETQYF
cdr3_length: 15
v_call: TRBV7-6
j_call: TRBJ2-5
clone_size: .
d_call: TRBD2

cdr3_nt: TGTGCCAGCAGCACAGGGACAGGGGAATTGGGCTACGAGCAGTACTTC
cdr3_aa: CASSTGTGELGYEQYF
cdr3_length: 16
v_call: TRBV7-9
j_call: TRBJ2-7
clone_size: .
d_call: TRBD1

cdr3_nt: TGTGCCAGCAGCTCCGCGGGTAGTGGTGAGCAGTTCTTC
cdr3_aa: CASSSAGSGEQFF
cdr3_length: 13
v_call: TRBV7-9
j_call: TRBJ2-1
clone_size: few
d_call: .

cdr3_nt: TGTGCCAGCAGTGGGGAGTCAACTAGCACAGATACGCAGTATTTT
cdr3_aa: CASSGESTSTDTQYF
cdr3_length: 15
v_call: TRBV25-1
j_call: TRBJ2-3
clone_size: few
d_call: .

cdr3_nt: TGTGCCAGCAGCTTAGCGGCTAGCCTAGCCAAAAACATTCAGTACTTC
cdr3_aa: CASSLAASLAKNIQYF
cdr3_length: 16
v_call: TRBV7-2
j_call: TRBJ2-4
clone_size: few
d_call: .

cdr3_nt: TGCGCCAGCAGCGTTACACAGGGAGCTGGGGCCAACGTCCTGACTTTC
cdr3_aa: CASSVTQGAGANVLTF
cdr3_length: 16
v_call: TRBV5-1
j_call: TRBJ2-6
clone_size: .
d_call: .

cdr3_nt: TGTGCCAGCAGCCCTGGGGGGCAAGTCAATGAGCAGTTCTTC
cdr3_aa: CASSPGGQVNEQFF
cdr3_length: 14
v_call: TRBV4-2
j_call: TRBJ2-1
clone_size: few
d_call: .

cdr3_nt: TGTGCCAGCAGACAGGGACCCAACCCAGCAACGCAGTATTTT
cdr3_aa: CASRQGPNPATQYF
cdr3_length: 14
v_call: TRBV12-3/TRBV12-4
j_call: TRBJ2-3
clone_size: .
d_call: .

cdr3_nt: TGCAGTGCTAGACCTTTGGTCGGAGGGAGCGATGAGCAGTTCTTC
cdr3_aa: CSARPLVGGSDEQFF
cdr3_length: 15
v_call: TRBV20-1
j_call: TRBJ2-1
clone_size: .
d_call: .

cdr3_nt: TGCAGTGCTAGAAGTACGATCTTCGGTCGGCAGGGCTCCTACGAGCAGTACTTC
cdr3_aa: CSARSTIFGRQGSYEQYF
cdr3_length: 18
v_call: TRBV20-1
j_call: TRBJ2-7
clone_size: many
d_call: .

cdr3_nt: TGTGCCAGCCCCCTATTTTTGGCGGGAAGCTCCTACGAGCAGTACTTC
cdr3_aa: CASPLFLAGSSYEQYF
cdr3_length: 16
v_call: TRBV21-1
j_call: TRBJ2-7
clone_size: few
d_call: .

cdr3_nt: TGCAGAGCCCTAGACAGTAGGACTAATGAAAAACTGTTTTTT
cdr3_aa: CRALDSRTNEKLFF
cdr3_length: 14
v_call: TRBV20-1
j_call: TRBJ1-4
clone_size: .
d_call: .

cdr3_nt: TGTGCCAGCAAGGAGGACAGGGGAATTTCACCCCTCCACTTT
cdr3_aa: CASKEDRGISPLHF
cdr3_length: 14
v_call: TRBV6-5
j_call: TRBJ1-6
clone_size: .
d_call: TRBD1

cdr3_nt: TGTGCCAGCAGTTACTCAGGGGTTCGAGTGTTCTTC
cdr3_aa: CASSYSGVRVFF
cdr3_length: 12
v_call: TRBV6-2/TRBV6-3
j_call: TRBJ2-1
clone_size: few
d_call: .

cdr3_nt: TGCAGTGCCTCGTCCCCGGGGGGTGGGGCCAACGTCCTGACTTTC
cdr3_aa: CSASSPGGGANVLTF
cdr3_length: 15
v_call: TRBV20-1
j_call: TRBJ2-6
clone_size: .
d_call: TRBD2

cdr3_nt: TGTGCCAGCAGTTTAAAGGGGGCGATGAACGAGCAGTACTTC
cdr3_aa: CASSLKGAMNEQYF
cdr3_length: 14
v_call: TRBV27
j_call: TRBJ2-7
clone_size: few
d_call: TRBD1

cdr3_nt: TGTGCCAGCAGCTTAGCCTCGAGTAGCAATCAGCCCCAGCATTTT
cdr3_aa: CASSLASSSNQPQHF
cdr3_length: 15
v_call: TRBV7-8
j_call: TRBJ1-5
clone_size: few
d_call: .

cdr3_nt: TGCGCCAGCAGCCGGGACAGACTATCCTACAATGAGCAGTTCTTC
cdr3_aa: CASSRDRLSYNEQFF
cdr3_length: 15
v_call: TRBV4-3
j_call: TRBJ2-1
clone_size: .
d_call: TRBD1

cdr3_nt: TGTGCCAGCTCGAGAGACATAAATTCACCCCTCCACTTT
cdr3_aa: CASSRDINSPLHF
cdr3_length: 13
v_call: TRBV7-2
j_call: TRBJ1-6
clone_size: few
d_call: .

cdr3_nt: TGTGCCAGCAGTTACCGGGACACAGGGCACACAGATACGCAGTATTTT
cdr3_aa: CASSYRDTGHTDTQYF
cdr3_length: 16
v_call: TRBV28
j_call: TRBJ2-3
clone_size: .
d_call: .

cdr3_nt: TGTGCCAGCAGTTTCGTCCCAAACAACGGACAGGGCTACAATGAGCAGTTCTTC
cdr3_aa: CASSFVPNNGQGYNEQFF
cdr3_length: 18
v_call: TRBV28
j_call: TRBJ2-1
clone_size: few
d_call: TRBD1

cdr3_nt: TGTGCCAGTAGTACGTACAGGGGCACTGAAGCTTTCTTT
cdr3_aa: CASSTYRGTEAFF
cdr3_length: 13
v_call: TRBV19
j_call: TRBJ1-1
clone_size: .
d_call: TRBD1

cdr3_nt: TGTGCCAGCTCACCACCGGTTCGTCAAGAGACCCAGTACTTC
cdr3_aa: CASSPPVRQETQYF
cdr3_length: 14
v_call: TRBV18
j_call: TRBJ2-5
clone_size: once
d_call: .

cdr3_nt: TGTGCCAGCAGTATCAGGGGCTTCGGGGCCAACGTCCTGACTTTC
cdr3_aa: CASSIRGFGANVLTF
cdr3_length: 15
v_call: TRBV7-8
j_call: TRBJ2-6
clone_size: few
d_call: .

cdr3_nt: TGTGCCAGCAGTTCGGACAGGGGACCGCAGGGCTATGGCTACACCTTC
cdr3_aa: CASSSDRGPQGYGYTF
cdr3_length: 16
v_call: TRBV28
j_call: TRBJ1-2
clone_size: .
d_call: TRBD1

cdr3_nt: TGTGCCAGCAGCTTTACAGGGGGGAGTGCCTACGAGCAGTACTTC
cdr3_aa: CASSFTGGSAYEQYF
cdr3_length: 15
v_call: TRBV7-2
j_call: TRBJ2-7
clone_size: .
d_call: TRBD1

cdr3_nt: TGTGCCAGCAGTATCGACTCTGGGGCCAACGTCCTGACTTTC
cdr3_aa: CASSIDSGANVLTF
cdr3_length: 14
v_call: TRBV6-1
j_call: TRBJ2-6
clone_size: few
d_call: .

cdr3_nt: TGTGCCAGCAGCCAAGTAGCGGCAGGGTATGGCTACACCTTC
cdr3_aa: CASSQVAAGYGYTF
cdr3_length: 14
v_call: TRBV14
j_call: TRBJ1-2
clone_size: .
d_call: .

cdr3_nt: TGTGCCAGCAGCTTAGACCCACCGGGACAGGGGAATGAGCAGTTCTTC
cdr3_aa: CASSLDPPGQGNEQFF
cdr3_length: 16
v_call: TRBV7-2
j_call: TRBJ2-1
clone_size: .
d_call: TRBD1

cdr3_nt: TGCGCCAGCAGCCAGGACAGGGGGCTGAGTGAAAAACTGTTTTTT
cdr3_aa: CASSQDRGLSEKLFF
cdr3_length: 15
v_call: TRBV4-1
j_call: TRBJ1-4
clone_size: .
d_call: TRBD1

cdr3_nt: TGTGCCAGCAGCTCCAGGTCCACAGGGGGCAATCAGCCCCAGCATTTT
cdr3_aa: CASSSRSTGGNQPQHF
cdr3_length: 16
v_call: TRBV7-8
j_call: TRBJ1-5
clone_size: .
d_call: TRBD1

cdr3_nt: TGTGCCAGCAGTTCGCCCCGGGCCTCCACCTACGAGCAGTACTTC
cdr3_aa: CASSSPRASTYEQYF
cdr3_length: 15
v_call: TRBV6-5
j_call: TRBJ2-7
clone_size: .
d_call: .

cdr3_nt: TGTGCCAGCAGTGGTTCCCCCTACGAGCAGTACTTC
cdr3_aa: CASSGSPYEQYF
cdr3_length: 12
v_call: TRBV6-2/TRBV6-3
j_call: TRBJ2-7
clone_size: .
d_call: .

cdr3_nt: TGTGCCAGCAGTTACAACACCGGCGGGCGGGGGACCGGTCAGCAGTACTTC
cdr3_aa: CASSYNTGGRGTGQQYF
cdr3_length: 17
v_call: TRBV6-5
j_call: TRBJ2-5
clone_size: .
d_call: TRBD2

cdr3_nt: TGTGCCAGCAGTCAGATTACGGGGGGGGAGCAGTTCTTC
cdr3_aa: CASSQITGGEQFF
cdr3_length: 13
v_call: TRBV9
j_call: TRBJ2-1
clone_size: .
d_call: TRBD2

cdr3_nt: TGCGCCAGCAGCTCCGGGACTAGCGGGGGGGCCGGAGATACGCAGTATTTT
cdr3_aa: CASSSGTSGGAGDTQYF
cdr3_length: 17
v_call: TRBV5-1
j_call: TRBJ2-3
clone_size: .
d_call: TRBD2

cdr3_nt: TGTGCCAGCAGCCTCACCGGGACTACAACCTACGAGCAGTACTTC
cdr3_aa: CASSLTGTTTYEQYF
cdr3_length: 15
v_call: TRBV18
j_call: TRBJ2-7
clone_size: .
d_call: TRBD2

cdr3_nt: TGCAGTGCCAAGACCAGACCTACGCAGTATTTT
cdr3_aa: CSAKTRPTQYF
cdr3_length: 11
v_call: TRBV20-1
j_call: TRBJ2-3
clone_size: .
d_call: .

cdr3_nt: TGTGCCAGCAGTTTTACAGGGGCGATGAGCCAAGAGACCCAGTACTTC
cdr3_aa: CASSFTGAMSQETQYF
cdr3_length: 16
v_call: TRBV27
j_call: TRBJ2-5
clone_size: few
d_call: TRBD1

cdr3_nt: TGCGCCAGCAGCTGGGACTCAGCGGAGACCCAGTACTTC
cdr3_aa: CASSWDSAETQYF
cdr3_length: 13
v_call: TRBV4-1
j_call: TRBJ2-5
clone_size: .
d_call: .

cdr3_nt: TGCGCCAGCAGCTCCATCCTTGGACTAGACAATGAGCAGTTCTTC
cdr3_aa: CASSSILGLDNEQFF
cdr3_length: 15
v_call: TRBV5-1
j_call: TRBJ2-1
clone_size: .
d_call: TRBD2